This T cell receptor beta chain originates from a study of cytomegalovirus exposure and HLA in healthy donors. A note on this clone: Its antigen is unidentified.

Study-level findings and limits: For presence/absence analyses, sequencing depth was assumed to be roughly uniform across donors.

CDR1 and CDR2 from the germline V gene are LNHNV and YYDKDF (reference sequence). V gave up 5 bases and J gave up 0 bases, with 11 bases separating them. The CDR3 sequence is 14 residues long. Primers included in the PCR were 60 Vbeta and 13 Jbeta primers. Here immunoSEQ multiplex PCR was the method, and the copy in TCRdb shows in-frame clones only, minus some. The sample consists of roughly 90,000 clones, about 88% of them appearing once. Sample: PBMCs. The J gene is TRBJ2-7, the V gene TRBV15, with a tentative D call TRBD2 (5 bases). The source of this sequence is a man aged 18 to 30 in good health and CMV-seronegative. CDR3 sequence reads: CATSPVGVSYEQYF. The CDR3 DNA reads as TGTGCCACCAGCCCGGTGGGAGTCTCCTACGAGCAGTACTTC.